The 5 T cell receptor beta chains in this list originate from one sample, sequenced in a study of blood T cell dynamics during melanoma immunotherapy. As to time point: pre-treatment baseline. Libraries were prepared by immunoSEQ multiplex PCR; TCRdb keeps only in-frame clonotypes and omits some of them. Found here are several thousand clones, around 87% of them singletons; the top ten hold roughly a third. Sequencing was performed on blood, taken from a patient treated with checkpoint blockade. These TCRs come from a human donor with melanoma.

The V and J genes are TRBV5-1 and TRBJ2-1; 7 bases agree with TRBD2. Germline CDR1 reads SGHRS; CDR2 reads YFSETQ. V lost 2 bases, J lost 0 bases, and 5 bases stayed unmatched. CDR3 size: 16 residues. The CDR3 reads CASSLRGGSSYNEQFF. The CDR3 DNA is TGCGCCAGCAGCTTAAGGGGCGGGAGCTCCTACAATGAGCAGTTCTTC. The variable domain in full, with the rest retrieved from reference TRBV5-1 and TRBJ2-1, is KAGVTQTPRYLIKTRGQQVTLSCSPISGHRSVSWYQQTPGQGLQFLFEYFSETQRNKGNFPGRFSGRQFSNSRSEMNVSTLELGDSALYLCASSLRGGSSYNEQFFGPGTRLTVL.

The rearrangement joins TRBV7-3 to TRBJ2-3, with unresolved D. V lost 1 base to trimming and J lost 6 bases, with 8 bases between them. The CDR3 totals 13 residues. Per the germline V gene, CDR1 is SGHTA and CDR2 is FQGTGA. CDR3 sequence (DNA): TGTGCCAGCAGCTTAAGAGAAGGCGATACGCAGTATTTT. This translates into CASSLREGDTQYF.

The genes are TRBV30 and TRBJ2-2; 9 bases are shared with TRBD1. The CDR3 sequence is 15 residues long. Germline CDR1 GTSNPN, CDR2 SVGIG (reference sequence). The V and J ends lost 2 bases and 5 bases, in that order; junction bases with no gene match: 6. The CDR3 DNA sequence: TGTGCCTGGAGTAACCGGGACAGGGTTACCGGGGAGCTGTTTTTT. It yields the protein CAWSNRDRVTGELFF. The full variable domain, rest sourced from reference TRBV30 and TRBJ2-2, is SQTIHQWPATLVQPVGSPLSLECTVEGTSNPNLYWYRQAAGRGLQLLFYSVGIGQISSEVPQNLSASRPQDRQFILSSKKLLLSDSGFYLCAWSNRDRVTGELFFGEGSRLTVL.

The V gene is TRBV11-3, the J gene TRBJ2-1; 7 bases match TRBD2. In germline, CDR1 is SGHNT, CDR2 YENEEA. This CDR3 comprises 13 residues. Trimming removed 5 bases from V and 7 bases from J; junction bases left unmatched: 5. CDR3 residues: CASSLFSGNEQFF. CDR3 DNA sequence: TGTGCCAGCAGCCTATTTAGCGGGAATGAGCAGTTCTTC.

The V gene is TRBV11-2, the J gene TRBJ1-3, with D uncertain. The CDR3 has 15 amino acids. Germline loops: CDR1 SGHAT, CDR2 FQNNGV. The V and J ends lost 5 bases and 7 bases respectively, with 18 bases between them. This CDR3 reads CASSTTVGGWNTIYF. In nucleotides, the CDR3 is TGTGCCAGCAGCACTACAGTAGGCGGTTGGAACACCATATATTTT.